The TCR beta chain described here comes from a study of response to subunit inactivated influenza vaccine. The germline gives CDR1 SGHRS, CDR2 YFSETQ. J was trimmed by 4 bases and V by 6 bases; bases with no gene match: 9. The CDR3 is made up of 14 amino acids. Study findings and constraints: Researchers suggested that each seasonal influenza vaccination recruits few new T cells.

This clonotype was counted ten times or more. The antigen is undetermined. Using its own MiXCR run on the RT-PCR reads, TCRdb lists one record per CDR3 protein. The sample includes fewer than 250,000 distinct CDR3 sequences, under 15% seen only once; the top ten take about 28%. The material was CD8+ T cells sorted from PBMCs, obtained about 5 days after vaccination. The rearrangement links TRBV5-1 to TRBJ2-7, with 8 bases fitting TRBD1. The TCR sequence derives from a man between 50 and 59 years old who received an inactivated influenza vaccine. CDR3 coding DNA: TGCGCCAGCACCCGCTCAGGGGGCGAGTACGAGCAGTACTTC. Translated: CASTRSGGEYEQYF.